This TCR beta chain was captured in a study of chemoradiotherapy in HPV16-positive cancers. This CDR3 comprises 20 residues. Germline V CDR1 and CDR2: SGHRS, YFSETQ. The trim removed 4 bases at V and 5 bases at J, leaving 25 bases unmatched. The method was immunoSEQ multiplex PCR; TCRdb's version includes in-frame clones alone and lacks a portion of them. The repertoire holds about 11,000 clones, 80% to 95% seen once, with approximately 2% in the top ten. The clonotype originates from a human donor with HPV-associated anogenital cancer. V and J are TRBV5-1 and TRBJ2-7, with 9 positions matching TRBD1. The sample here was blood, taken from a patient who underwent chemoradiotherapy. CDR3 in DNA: TGCGCCAGCAGCCTAAAAAATTCGTCCCGGGACAGGGCGAGTAGCCACGAGCAGTACTTC. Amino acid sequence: CASSLKNSSRDRASSHEQYF.